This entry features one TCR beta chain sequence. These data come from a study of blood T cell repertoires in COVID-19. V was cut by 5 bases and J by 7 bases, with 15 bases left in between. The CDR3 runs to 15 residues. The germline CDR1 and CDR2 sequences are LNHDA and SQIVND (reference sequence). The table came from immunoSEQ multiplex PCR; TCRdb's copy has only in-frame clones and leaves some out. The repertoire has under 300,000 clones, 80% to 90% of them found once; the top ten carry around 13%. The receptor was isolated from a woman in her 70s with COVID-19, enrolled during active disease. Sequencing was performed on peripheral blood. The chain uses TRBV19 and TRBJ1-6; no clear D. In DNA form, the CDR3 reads TGTGCCAGTAGTCCCCAGGCGAGTAAGAATTCACCCCTCCACTTT. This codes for CASSPQASKNSPLHF.